This TCR beta chain appears in the sequencing data of a study of a mutant IDH1 vaccine in newly diagnosed glioma. As for the study in general: Patients previously underwent radiotherapy, temozolomide, or both, and most underwent both. It was at week 35 that visit V12 occurred, and at week 47 that visit V13 did.

Germline assignment: CDR1 SGHTA and CDR2 FQGNSA. The germline V and J ends were trimmed by 5 bases and 6 bases, with 7 bases remaining between them. The CDR3 is 11 residues long. The method was immunoSEQ multiplex PCR; TCRdb's version includes in-frame clones alone and lacks a portion of them. The data contain over 80,000 clones, about 81% of them seen just once; the ten biggest clones take up approximately 5%. Specified time point: week 47, end of study. The vaccine gave 300 ug of a 20-mer mutant IDH1 peptide subcutaneously per dose. Tumors from donors were new WHO grade 3 or 4 IDH1-mutant astrocytomas with ATRX loss. This clone was seen a handful of times. The antigen remains unidentified.

The sequencing used PBMCs, collected from a glioma patient whose treatment included an IDH1 peptide vaccine. The rearrangement joins TRBV7-2 to TRBJ1-1; D not certain. The receptor's source is a man in his forties with glioma. CDR3 bases: TGTGCCAGCAGCAGGTACGCTGAAGCTTTCTTT. Translation gives CASSRYAEAFF.